The rows below give T cell receptor beta chains drawn from one sample of a study of blood T cell repertoires in COVID-19. Method: immunoSEQ multiplex PCR; TCRdb's copy keeps in-frame clones and lacks some. Of over 250,000 clones in the sample, 89% were seen once. Input material: peripheral blood. The receptors here all came from a man between 45 and 60 years old with acute or convalescent COVID-19. CDR3s leave out the opening cysteine and the closing phenylalanine or tryptophan. The D gene is left open where the match is weak.

TRBV30	NA	AWSPSRAEAF
TRBV12-1	NA	ASSFPWHSNQPQH
TRBV9	NA	ASSATAFSYNEQF
TRBV5-1	NA	ASSSTAGSYEQY
TRBV9	NA	ASSGQPNQGGYT
TRBV19	NA	ASSIGGWGNQPQH
TRBV12-3/TRBV12-4	TRBD2	ASSFLIGGTIY
TRBV24-1	TRBD2	ATSDFKTSGASSTDTQY
TRBV4-1	NA	ASSQEASEKLF
TRBV7-9	TRBD2	ASSSRTSGQETQY
TRBV2	TRBD2	ATNEGRGPMTHNEQF
TRBV15	NA	ATSRSFYGYT
TRBV30	NA	AWKKAGNYGYT
TRBV10-3	NA	AISDYRKDEQY
TRBV19	TRBD1	ASSRPRFGRQGDSPLH
TRBV6-5	NA	ASRTGNKGNQPQH
TRBV5-6	TRBD1	ASSATGGTEAF
TRBV25-1	TRBD1	ASSLDRGTEAF
TRBV18	TRBD2	ASSPTTSPDTQY
TRBV5-6	TRBD2	ASSLALAGGRAEQF
TRBV19	TRBD1	ASSLGTGPGQPQH
TRBV4-2	TRBD2	ASSQEGAGETQY
TRBV5-8	NA	ASSLPSANYGYT
TRBV5-6	TRBD1	ASSSIQGNNEKLF
TRBV29-1	TRBD1	SGIGLGGGYGYT
TRBV7-2	TRBD2	ASSLVGTSTETQY
TRBV11-3	NA	ASSLGLGRHNTGELF
TRBV10-2	NA	ASSERREAYGYT
TRBV18	NA	ASSPAGSSYEQY
TRBV11-3	NA	ASSFEGETDTQY
TRBV5-1	TRBD1	ASTAGQGISYEQY
TRBV10-3	NA	AISGTARTGNTIY
TRBV6-5	TRBD1	AGGPKGAYTGELF
TRBV19	NA	ASSRDTTYEQY
TRBV9	NA	ASSVGSVTEAF
TRBV11-2	NA	ASSFTQGSNEQY
TRBV6-5	NA	ASRLRGGTEAF
TRBV7-8	TRBD1	ASSSDRGGNQPQH
TRBV5-1	TRBD2	ASSFVAGEQETQY
TRBV3-1/TRBV3-2	NA	ASSQQSRGYYEQY